This T cell receptor beta chain was obtained from a study of OX40 agonist ivuxolimab in advanced cancers. Study-wide context: Ivuxolimab was an agonistic, fully human IgG2 monoclonal antibody directed against OX40 (CD134), a costimulatory receptor. Intravenous ivuxolimab was administered to patients every 2 weeks at six dose levels: 0.01, 0.1, 0.3, 1.5, 3 and 10 mg/kg. Of the approximately 50 dose-escalation patients, hepatocellular carcinoma was present in some 19, melanoma in around 15, renal cell carcinoma in 9 and head and neck cancer in 9. A male proportion of approximately 83% and a mean age of roughly 55 years, ranging from about 20 to 85, were recorded for the dose-escalation cohort. Prior anti-PD-1, anti-PD-L1 or anti-CTLA-4 therapy was permitted, and checkpoint inhibitors had been received by less than 45% of dose-escalation patients. Partial responses were achieved by three dose-escalation patients, of whom one had hepatocellular carcinoma and two had cutaneous melanoma. Peripheral TCRbeta sequencing aimed to test whether ivuxolimab altered TCR sequence diversity and caused clonal T-cell expansion. The paper describes the monotherapy dose-escalation part (N of about 52 patients) of the phase I trial of ivuxolimab.

From its cysteine to its phenylalanine, the CDR3 spans 15 amino acids. Of all the DNA, just the CDR3 is kept, 45 bases in frame from base 1. CDR1 and CDR2, looked up from the germline V gene (reference sequence), are SEHNR and FQNEAQ. Trimmed from V: 4 bases; trimmed from J: 2 bases; junction bases lacking a gene match: 8. The trial excluded patients who had a history of autoimmune disease or were on systemic immunosuppression. Peripheral blood for TCR sequencing was drawn from every dose cohort at baseline, at cycle 4 day 1 and at cycle 7 day 1. The samples were drawn from a first-in-human, open-label, multicenter phase I dose-escalation trial of ivuxolimab. Adults with locally advanced or metastatic head and neck squamous cell, hepatocellular, melanoma or renal cell carcinoma were enrolled in the trial. Before TCR sequencing, CD4+ T cells and CD8+ T cells were sorted from peripheral blood as separate populations.

This clone came up a few times. The target of this receptor is not known. No base quality information exists; no much larger clone differs at one position. To sequence the TCRbeta CDR3 region, genomic DNA was isolated from the sorted cells. TCRbeta CDR3 regions were sequenced using the immunoSEQ Assay. In TCRdb, the immuneACCESS table is reduced to in-frame sequences with V and J assigned. These tables do not hold every clone; where another copy was compared, an unresolved V gene accounts for under half, and the others remain unexplained. In this sample the table shows about 84,000 clones, 75% to 90% of which occur a single time. Under 0.25% of the sample lies in the top ten. Results the study describes overall, beyond this receptor: After ivuxolimab, CD8+ T cells had more expanded clones than CD4+ T cells on average. Partial responders in the 0.1-3.0 mg/kg groups had among the lowest normalized peripheral clonal expansion, especially among CD8+ T cells. Low levels of normalized T-cell clonal expansion were also seen in some nonresponding patients. Clonal expansion of both CD4+ and CD8+ blood T cells was observed from baseline to week 6 at doses 0.1 to 3.0 mg/kg. The antigen specificity of the peripheral T cells that underwent clonal expansion was not determined.

The source is an adult with an advanced solid tumor such as melanoma, head and neck, liver or kidney cancer. The sequence is built from TRBV7-9 and TRBJ2-7, and TRBD1 matches 7 of the central bases. The sequencing used CD4+ or CD8+ T cells sorted from blood, collected in a trial of the OX40 agonist ivuxolimab. The CDR3 region has the sequence CASSSGTVITYEQYF. The nucleotide sequence is TGTGCCAGCAGCTCCGGGACAGTGATTACCTACGAGCAGTACTTC.